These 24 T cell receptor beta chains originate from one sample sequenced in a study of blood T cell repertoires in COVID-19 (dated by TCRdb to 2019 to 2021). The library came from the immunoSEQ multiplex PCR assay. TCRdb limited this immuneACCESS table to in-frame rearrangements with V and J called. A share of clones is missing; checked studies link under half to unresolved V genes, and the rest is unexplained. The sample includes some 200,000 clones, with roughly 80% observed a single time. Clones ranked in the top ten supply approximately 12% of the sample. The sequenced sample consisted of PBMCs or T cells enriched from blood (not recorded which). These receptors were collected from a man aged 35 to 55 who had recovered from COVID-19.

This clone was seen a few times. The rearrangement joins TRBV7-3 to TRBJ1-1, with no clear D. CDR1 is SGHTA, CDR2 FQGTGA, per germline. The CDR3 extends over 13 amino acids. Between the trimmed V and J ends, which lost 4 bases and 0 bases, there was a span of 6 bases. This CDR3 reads CASSSTVNTEAFF. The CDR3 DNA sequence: TGTGCCAGCAGCTCTACTGTGAACACTGAAGCTTTCTTT.

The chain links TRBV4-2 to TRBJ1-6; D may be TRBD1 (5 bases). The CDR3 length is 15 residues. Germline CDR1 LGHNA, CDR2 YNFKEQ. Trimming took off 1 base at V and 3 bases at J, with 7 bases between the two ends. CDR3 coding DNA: TGTGCCAGCAGCCAAGCGACAGTCTATAATTCACCCCTCCACTTT. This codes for CASSQATVYNSPLHF.

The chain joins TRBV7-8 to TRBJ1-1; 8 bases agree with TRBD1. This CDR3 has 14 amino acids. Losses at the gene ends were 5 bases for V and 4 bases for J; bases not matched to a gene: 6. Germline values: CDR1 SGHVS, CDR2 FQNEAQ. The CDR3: CASSGTRGPTEAFF. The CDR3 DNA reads TGTGCCAGCAGCGGAACCAGGGGGCCCACTGAAGCTTTCTTT.

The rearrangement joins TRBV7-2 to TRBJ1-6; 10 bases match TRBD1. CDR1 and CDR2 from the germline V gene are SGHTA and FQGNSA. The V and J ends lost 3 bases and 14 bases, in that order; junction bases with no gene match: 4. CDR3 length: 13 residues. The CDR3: CASSFGQGEALHF. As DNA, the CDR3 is TGTGCCAGCAGCTTTGGACAGGGGGAAGCCCTCCACTTT.

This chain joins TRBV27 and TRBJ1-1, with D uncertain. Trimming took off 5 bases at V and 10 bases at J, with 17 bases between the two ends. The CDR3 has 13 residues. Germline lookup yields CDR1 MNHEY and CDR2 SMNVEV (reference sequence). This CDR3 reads CASSLLGSEIAFF. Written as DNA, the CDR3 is TGTGCCAGCAGTCTCCTGGGCAGTGAGATAGCTTTCTTT.

The CDR3 region has the DNA TGCAGCGTTGATAATTCGCGGAGCTCCTACAATGAGCAGTTCTTC. Encoded protein: CSVDNSRSSYNEQFF. This chain links TRBV29-1 with TRBJ2-1; D is unclear. Trimming left V 3 bases short and J 0 bases short, with 12 bases between. This CDR3 contains 15 residues. Germline values: CDR1 SQVTM, CDR2 ANQGSEA.

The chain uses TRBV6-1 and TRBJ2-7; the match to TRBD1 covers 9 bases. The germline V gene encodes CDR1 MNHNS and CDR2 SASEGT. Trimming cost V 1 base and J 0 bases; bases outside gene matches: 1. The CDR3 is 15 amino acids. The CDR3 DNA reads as TGTGCCAGCAGTGAAGAGGGACAGGGCTCCTACGAGCAGTACTTC. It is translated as CASSEEGQGSYEQYF.

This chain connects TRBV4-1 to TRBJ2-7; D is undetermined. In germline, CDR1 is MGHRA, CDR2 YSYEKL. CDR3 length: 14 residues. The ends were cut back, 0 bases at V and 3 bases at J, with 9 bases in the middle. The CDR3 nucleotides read TGCGCCAGCAGCCAAGAGCTGGGCTACTACGAGCAGTACTTC. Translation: CASSQELGYYEQYF.

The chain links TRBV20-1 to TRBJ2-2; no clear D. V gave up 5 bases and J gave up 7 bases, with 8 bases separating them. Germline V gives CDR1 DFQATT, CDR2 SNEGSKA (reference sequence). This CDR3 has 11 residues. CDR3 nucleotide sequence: TGCAGTGCTGGAGCTATCGGGGAGCTGTTTTTT. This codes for CSAGAIGELFF.

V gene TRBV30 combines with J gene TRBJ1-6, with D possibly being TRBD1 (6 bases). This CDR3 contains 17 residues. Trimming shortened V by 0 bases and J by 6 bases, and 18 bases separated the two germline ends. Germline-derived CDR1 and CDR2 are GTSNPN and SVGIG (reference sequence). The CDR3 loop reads CAWSVPRAGVVNSPLHF. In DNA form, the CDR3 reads TGTGCCTGGAGTGTACCCCGGGCAGGGGTGGTTAATTCACCCCTCCACTTT.

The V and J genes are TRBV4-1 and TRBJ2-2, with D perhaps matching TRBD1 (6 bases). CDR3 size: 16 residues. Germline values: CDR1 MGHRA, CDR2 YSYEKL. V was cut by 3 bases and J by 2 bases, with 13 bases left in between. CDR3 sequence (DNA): TGCGCCAGCAGCCACTTCCGGGACACAAACACCGGGGAGCTGTTTTTT. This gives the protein CASSHFRDTNTGELFF.

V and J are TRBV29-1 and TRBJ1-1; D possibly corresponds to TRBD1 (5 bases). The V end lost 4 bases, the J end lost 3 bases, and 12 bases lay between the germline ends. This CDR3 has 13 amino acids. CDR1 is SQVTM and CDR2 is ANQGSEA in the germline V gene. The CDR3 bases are TGCAGCGTTGTGCCAGGGTGGGACACTGAAGCTTTCTTT. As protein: CSVVPGWDTEAFF.

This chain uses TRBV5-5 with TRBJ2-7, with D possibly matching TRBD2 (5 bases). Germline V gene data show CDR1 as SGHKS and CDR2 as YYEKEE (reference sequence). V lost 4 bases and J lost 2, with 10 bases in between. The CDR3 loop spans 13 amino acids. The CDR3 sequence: CASSLRAAYEQYV. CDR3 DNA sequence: TGTGCCAGCAGCCTGCGGGCAGCCTACGAGCAGTACGTC.

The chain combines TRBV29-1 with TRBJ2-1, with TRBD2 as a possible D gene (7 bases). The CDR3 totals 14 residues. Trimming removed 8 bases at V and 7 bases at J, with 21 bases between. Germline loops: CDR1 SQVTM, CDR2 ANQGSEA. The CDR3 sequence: CSSRGGRLNNEQFF. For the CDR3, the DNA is TGCAGCTCAAGGGGGGGGCGCTTAAATAATGAGCAGTTCTTC.

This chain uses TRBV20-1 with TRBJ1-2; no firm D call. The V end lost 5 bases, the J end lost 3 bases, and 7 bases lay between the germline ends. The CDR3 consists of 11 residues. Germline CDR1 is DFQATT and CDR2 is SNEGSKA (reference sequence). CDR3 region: CSAGSDYGYTF. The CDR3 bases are TGCAGTGCTGGCAGTGACTATGGCTACACCTTC.

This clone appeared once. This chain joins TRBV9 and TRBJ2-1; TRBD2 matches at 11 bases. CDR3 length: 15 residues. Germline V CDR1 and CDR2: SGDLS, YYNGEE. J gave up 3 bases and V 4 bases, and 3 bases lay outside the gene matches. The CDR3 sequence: CASSLLAGDYNEQFF. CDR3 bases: TGTGCCAGCAGCTTACTAGCGGGGGACTACAATGAGCAGTTCTTC.

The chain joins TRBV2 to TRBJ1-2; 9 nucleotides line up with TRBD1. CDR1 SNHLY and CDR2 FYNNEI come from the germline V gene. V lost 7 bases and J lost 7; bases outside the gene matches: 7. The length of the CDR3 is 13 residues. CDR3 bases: TGTGCCAGCACCGGGACAGGGCGGGGTGGCTACACCTTC. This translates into CASTGTGRGGYTF.

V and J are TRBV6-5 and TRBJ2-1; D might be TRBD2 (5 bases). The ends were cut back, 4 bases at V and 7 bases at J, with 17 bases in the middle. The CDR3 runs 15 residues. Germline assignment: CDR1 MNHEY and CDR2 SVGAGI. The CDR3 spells CASSSDVTGRNEQFF. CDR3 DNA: TGTGCCAGCAGTTCGGACGTAACGGGGAGAAATGAGCAGTTCTTC.

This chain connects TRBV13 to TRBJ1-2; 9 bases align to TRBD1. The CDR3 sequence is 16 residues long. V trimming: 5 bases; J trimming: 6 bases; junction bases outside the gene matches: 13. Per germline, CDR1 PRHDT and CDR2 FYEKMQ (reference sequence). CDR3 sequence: CASSGRDRDEVDGYTF. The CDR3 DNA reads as TGTGCCAGCAGCGGCCGGGACAGGGACGAGGTGGATGGCTACACCTTC.

In nucleotides, the CDR3 is TGTGCCAGAAGCTCCAGGTGTGGAAACACCATATATTTT. Encoded protein: CARSSRCGNTIYF. The gene calls are TRBV5-3 and TRBJ1-3, with D unresolved. TRBV5-3 is recorded as an ORF, its role being uncertain. The length of the CDR3 is 13 residues. Trimming pared 3 bases from V and 3 bases from J, leaving 7 bases between.

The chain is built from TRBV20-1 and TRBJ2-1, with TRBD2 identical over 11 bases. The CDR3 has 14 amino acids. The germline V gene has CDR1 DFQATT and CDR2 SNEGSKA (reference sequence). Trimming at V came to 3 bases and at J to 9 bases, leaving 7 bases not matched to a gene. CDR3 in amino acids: CSASPLAGGSEQFF. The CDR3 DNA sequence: TGCAGTGCTAGTCCTCTAGCGGGAGGAAGTGAGCAGTTCTTC.

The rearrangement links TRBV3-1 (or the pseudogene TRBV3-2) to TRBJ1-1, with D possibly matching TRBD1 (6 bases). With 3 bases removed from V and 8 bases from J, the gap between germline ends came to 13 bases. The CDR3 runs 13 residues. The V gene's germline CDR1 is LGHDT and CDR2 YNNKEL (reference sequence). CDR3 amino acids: CASSQYLRGEAFF. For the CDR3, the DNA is TGTGCCAGCAGCCAGTATCTCAGGGGAGAAGCTTTCTTT.

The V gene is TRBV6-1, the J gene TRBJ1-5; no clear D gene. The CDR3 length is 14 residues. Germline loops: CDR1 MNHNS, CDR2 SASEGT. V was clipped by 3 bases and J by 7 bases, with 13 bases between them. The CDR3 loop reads CASSDAGGWQPQHF. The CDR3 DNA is TGTGCCAGCAGTGATGCAGGAGGGTGGCAGCCCCAGCATTTT.

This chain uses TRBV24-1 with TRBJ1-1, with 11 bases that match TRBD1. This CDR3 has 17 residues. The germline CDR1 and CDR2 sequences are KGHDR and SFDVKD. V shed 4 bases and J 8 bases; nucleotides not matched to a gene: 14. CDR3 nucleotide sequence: TGTGCCACCAGTGACCCATCCGGGACAGGGGGTCGCCCCGAAGCTTTCTTT. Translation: CATSDPSGTGGRPEAFF.